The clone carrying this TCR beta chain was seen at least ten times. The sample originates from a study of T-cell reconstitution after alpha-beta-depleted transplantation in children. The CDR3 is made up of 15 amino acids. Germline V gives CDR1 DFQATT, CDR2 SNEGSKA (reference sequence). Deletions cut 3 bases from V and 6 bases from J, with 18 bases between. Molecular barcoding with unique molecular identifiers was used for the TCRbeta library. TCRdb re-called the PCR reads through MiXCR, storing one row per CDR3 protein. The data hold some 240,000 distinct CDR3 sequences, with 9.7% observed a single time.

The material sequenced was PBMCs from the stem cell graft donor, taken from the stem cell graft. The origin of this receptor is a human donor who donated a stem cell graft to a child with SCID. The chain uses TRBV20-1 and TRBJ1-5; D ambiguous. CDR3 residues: CSASLLGGQGQPQHF. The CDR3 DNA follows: TGCAGTGCTAGCCTTTTAGGAGGGCAAGGTCAGCCCCAGCATTTT.